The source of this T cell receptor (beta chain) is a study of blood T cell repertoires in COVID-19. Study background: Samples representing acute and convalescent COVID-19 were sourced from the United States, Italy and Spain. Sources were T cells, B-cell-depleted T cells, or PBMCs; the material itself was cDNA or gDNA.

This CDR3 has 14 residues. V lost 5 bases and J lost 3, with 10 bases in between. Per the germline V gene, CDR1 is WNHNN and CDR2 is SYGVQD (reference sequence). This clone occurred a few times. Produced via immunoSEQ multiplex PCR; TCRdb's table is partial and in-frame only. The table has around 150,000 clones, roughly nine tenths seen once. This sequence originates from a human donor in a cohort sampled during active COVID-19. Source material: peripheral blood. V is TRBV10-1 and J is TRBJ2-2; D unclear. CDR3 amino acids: CASSPTLYTGELFF. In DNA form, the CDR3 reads TGCGCCAGCAGTCCCACTCTCTACACCGGGGAGCTGTTTTTT.